A single sample is the source of the 24 T cell receptor beta chains below, sequenced in a study of blood T cell repertoires in COVID-19. Repertoires were generated with immunoSEQ multiplex PCR, while TCRdb's copy carries only in-frame clones and drops some. The data show 330,000 or so clones, roughly nine tenths seen once. The sequenced sample consisted of PBMCs or T cells enriched from blood (not recorded which). The receptors here all came from a woman aged 25-40 years who had recovered from COVID-19.

The rearrangement joins TRBV20-1 to TRBJ2-1, with TRBD2 matching 9 bases. Germline assignment: CDR1 DFQATT and CDR2 SNEGSKA (reference sequence). This CDR3 region has 15 residues. V gave up 3 bases and J gave up 5 bases; unmatched junction bases: 8. The CDR3 protein is CSASTGGLANNEQFF. In DNA form, the CDR3 reads TGCAGTGCTAGTACCGGGGGACTAGCTAACAATGAGCAGTTCTTC.

The chain is built from TRBV13 and TRBJ2-2, with D possibly being TRBD1 (6 bases). With 7 bases removed from V and 4 bases from J, the gap between germline ends came to 10 bases. Germline-derived CDR1 and CDR2 are PRHDT and FYEKMQ (reference sequence). The CDR3 extends over 13 amino acids. This CDR3 reads CASNRDRTGELFF. The CDR3 coding sequence is TGTGCCAGCAACAGGGACCGCACCGGGGAGCTGTTTTTT. Full variable domain (outside the CDR3, taken from reference TRBV13 and TRBJ2-2): AAGVIQSPRHLIKEKRETATLKCYPIPRHDTVYWYQQGPGQDPQFLISFYEKMQSDKGSIPDRFSAQQFSDYHSELNMSSLELGDSALYFCASNRDRTGELFFGEGSRLTVL.

The V and J genes are TRBV5-1 and TRBJ2-2; perhaps TRBD2 as D (5 bases). CDR1 is SGHRS, CDR2 YFSETQ, per germline. The V gene lost 2 bases and the J gene lost 5 bases, with 13 bases spanning the gap. The CDR3 extends over 15 amino acids. The CDR3 DNA sequence: TGCGCCAGCAGCTTCTCGGGCTGGGAGACCGGGGAGCTGTTTTTT. Residues: CASSFSGWETGELFF.

This CDR3 is CASSSFAGASYNEQFF. CDR3 nucleotides: TGTGCCAGCAGCTCGTTTGCGGGAGCCTCCTACAATGAGCAGTTCTTC. This chain joins TRBV5-8 and TRBJ2-1, with 7 bases matching TRBD2. Per the germline V gene, CDR1 is SGHTS and CDR2 is YDEGEE. CDR3 length equals 16 residues. V lost 3 bases to trimming and J lost 0 bases; unmatched junction nucleotides: 6.

The rearrangement joins TRBV28 to TRBJ1-2; a possible D gene is TRBD1 (6 bases). The CDR3 is 17 residues long. V was trimmed by 1 base and J by 0 bases, leaving 15 bases between them. Per germline, CDR1 MDHEN and CDR2 SYDVKM. The CDR3 protein is CASSLFTGSEANYGYTF. CDR3 nucleotide sequence: TGTGCCAGCAGTTTATTTACAGGGAGTGAGGCTAACTATGGCTACACCTTC.

The chain carries TRBV10-3 and TRBJ1-1; 7 bases fit TRBD1. Germline lookup yields CDR1 ENHRY and CDR2 SYGVKD. V shed 2 bases, J shed 5 bases, and the junction held 2 bases outside the gene matches. The CDR3 has 13 amino acids. The DNA of the CDR3 is TGTGCCATCAGTGAGACAGGGGTTACTGAAGCTTTCTTT. It specifies CAISETGVTEAFF.

The chain combines TRBV3-1 (or the pseudogene TRBV3-2) with TRBJ2-7; D unclear. The CDR3 has 17 residues. The V gene's germline CDR1 is LGHDT and CDR2 YNNKEL (reference sequence). Trimming stripped 1 base from V and 3 bases from J, with 19 bases between. CDR3 amino acids: CASSQGDRISHNYEQYF. CDR3 DNA: TGTGCCAGCAGCCAAGGAGATCGTATTTCTCATAACTACGAGCAGTACTTC.

V and J are TRBV7-9 and TRBJ1-2; 8 bases are shared with TRBD1. The CDR3 runs to 13 residues. J was trimmed by 8 bases and V by 9 bases; bases with no gene match: 11. The germline V gene encodes CDR1 SEHNR and CDR2 FQNEAQ (reference sequence). The CDR3 is CASTPAGGEGYTF. As DNA, the CDR3 is TGTGCCAGTACCCCCGCAGGGGGCGAGGGCTACACCTTC.

The chain uses TRBV13 and TRBJ1-1, with D possibly being TRBD1 (5 bases). Germline V gene lookup returns CDR1 PRHDT and CDR2 FYEKMQ (reference sequence). Trimming cost V 4 bases and J 3 bases, with 21 bases left between them. The CDR3 sequence is 17 residues long. The CDR3 nucleotides read TGTGCCAGCAGCTCACCCTTCGTGACGGGGACTGACACTGAAGCTTTCTTT. This translates into CASSSPFVTGTDTEAFF.

The chain employs TRBV25-1 and TRBJ2-2; no firm D call. This CDR3 is 16 amino acids long. Germline V CDR1 and CDR2: MGHDK, SYGVNS. V was trimmed by 2 bases and J by 6 bases, leaving 16 bases between them. CDR3 amino acids: CASSERGNGVAGELFF. The CDR3 DNA is TGTGCCAGCAGTGAAAGAGGAAACGGCGTGGCCGGGGAGCTGTTTTTT.

This sequence joins TRBV24-1 and TRBJ1-3, with 9 positions matching TRBD1. The CDR3 runs to 16 residues. Per the germline V gene, CDR1 is KGHDR and CDR2 is SFDVKD. The V segment lost 10 bases and the J segment 0 bases; nucleotides outside the gene matches: 9. DNA for the CDR3: TGTGCCACTCGGCGGGACAGGGTCCCCTCTGGAAACACCATATATTTT. Protein product: CATRRDRVPSGNTIYF.

The rearrangement links TRBV14 to TRBJ1-1; no firm D call. V was trimmed by 0 bases and J by 11 bases, leaving 10 bases between them. Germline V CDR1 and CDR2: SGHDN, FVKESK. This CDR3 spans 12 amino acids. In DNA, the CDR3 is TGTGCCAGCAGCCAAGATCATCTAACGGCTTTCTTT. Protein product: CASSQDHLTAFF.

J is TRBJ2-5 and V is TRBV15; 10 bases match TRBD2. This CDR3 is 17 amino acids long. Germline CDR1 LNHNV, CDR2 YYDKDF (reference sequence). V lost 0 bases, J lost 2 bases, and 6 bases stayed unmatched. CDR3 residues: CATSRDREAGGQETQYF. Written as DNA, the CDR3 is TGTGCCACCAGCAGAGATCGGGAAGCGGGGGGGCAAGAGACCCAGTACTTC. The full variable domain, its missing parts supplied by reference TRBV15 and TRBJ2-5, is DAMVIQNPRYQVTQFGKPVTLSCSQTLNHNVMYWYQQKSSQAPKLLFHYYDKDFNNEADTPDNFQSRRPNTSFCFLDIRSPGLGDTAMYLCATSRDREAGGQETQYFGPGTRLLVL.

This sequence joins TRBV10-3 and TRBJ1-1, with 9 bases aligning to TRBD1. Losses at the gene ends were 7 bases for V and 4 bases for J; bases not matched to a gene: 4. CDR1 and CDR2 from the germline V gene are ENHRY and SYGVKD. The CDR3 extends over 13 amino acids. CDR3 protein: CAIKGQGTTEAFF. The CDR3 DNA is TGTGCCATCAAGGGACAGGGCACCACTGAAGCTTTCTTT.

The chain couples TRBV7-9 to TRBJ1-5; TRBD1 is a possible D gene (6 bases). This CDR3 is 15 amino acids long. Looked up from germline, CDR1 is SEHNR and CDR2 is FQNEAQ (reference sequence). Trimming took 1 base from V and 5 from J, leaving 12 bases between them. CDR3 sequence: CASSLGAGADQPQHF. In DNA, the CDR3 is TGTGCCAGCAGCTTAGGGGCAGGGGCTGATCAGCCCCAGCATTTT.

V gene TRBV19 combines with J gene TRBJ2-2; possibly TRBD2 for D (6 bases). Germline CDR1 LNHDA, CDR2 SQIVND (reference sequence). The CDR3 runs 16 residues. V lost 4 bases to trimming and J lost 0 bases, with 12 bases between them. Here the CDR3 reads CASSTRPGANTGELFF. The CDR3 DNA follows: TGTGCCAGTAGTACACGACCGGGAGCGAACACCGGGGAGCTGTTTTTT.

The chain recombines TRBV3-1 (or the pseudogene TRBV3-2) with TRBJ2-1, with a possible D match to TRBD2 (5 bases). CDR1 is LGHDT, CDR2 YNNKEL, per germline (reference sequence). The CDR3 covers 14 residues. Trimming shortened V by 4 bases and J by 6 bases, and 13 bases separated the two germline ends. CDR3 region: CASSPGLAFNEQFF. CDR3 coding DNA: TGTGCCAGCAGCCCCGGACTGGCATTCAATGAGCAGTTCTTC.

The chain carries TRBV18 and TRBJ2-5; D is perhaps TRBD1 (6 bases). The CDR3 extends over 15 amino acids. V lost 4 bases and J lost 2, with 14 bases in between. Per germline, CDR1 KGHSH and CDR2 LQKENI. This CDR3 is CASSLLQGNQETQYF. The CDR3 DNA reads TGTGCCAGCTCACTGTTACAGGGAAATCAAGAGACCCAGTACTTC.

The rearrangement uses TRBV9 and TRBJ1-1; D possibly corresponds to TRBD1 (5 bases). From germline, CDR1 is SGDLS and CDR2 YYNGEE. Trimming left V 0 bases short and J 1 base short, with 10 bases between. The CDR3 totals 15 residues. The CDR3 region is CASSVDTGWNTEAFF. CDR3 nucleotide sequence: TGTGCCAGCAGCGTAGATACAGGATGGAACACTGAAGCTTTCTTT.

Concerning this clone itself: This CDR3 is also generated by other DNA sequences in the sample. J is TRBJ1-1 and V is TRBV4-1; D is perhaps TRBD1 (6 bases). Germline CDR1 MGHRA, CDR2 YSYEKL. This CDR3 contains 11 residues. Trimming left V 2 bases short and J 11 bases short, with 9 bases between. CDR3 region: CASSQNRVAFF. In DNA, the CDR3 is TGCGCCAGCAGCCAAAACAGGGTTGCTTTCTTT.

The chain carries TRBV27 and TRBJ2-7; TRBD1 might be the D (6 bases). Germline V gene data show CDR1 as MNHEY and CDR2 as SMNVEV (reference sequence). Trimming took 5 bases from V and 4 from J, leaving 21 bases between them. The CDR3 totals 16 residues. CDR3 nucleotide sequence: TGTGCCAGCAGTCCCGTCCCGGGACAAGGAACTTACGAGCAGTACTTC. Its protein is CASSPVPGQGTYEQYF.

V and J are TRBV6-2 or TRBV6-3 and TRBJ2-7; 14 bases align to TRBD2. V lost 6 bases and J lost 2; bases outside the gene matches: 9. The germline V gene encodes CDR1 MNHEY and CDR2 SVGEGT. The CDR3 is made up of 17 amino acids. The CDR3 loop is CASSLTSGGARAYEQYF. The DNA for the CDR3 is TGTGCCAGCAGCTTGACTAGCGGGGGGGCAAGGGCCTACGAGCAGTACTTC.

The gene calls are TRBV27 and TRBJ1-2; the D is unclear. This CDR3 has 14 amino acids. V lost 5 bases, J lost 0 bases, and 10 bases lay in between. Germline V lookup: CDR1 MNHEY, CDR2 SMNVEV (reference sequence). Here the CDR3 DNA reads TGTGCCAGCAGTCGGGCGGGCCCTAACTATGGCTACACCTTC. This gives the protein CASSRAGPNYGYTF.

J is TRBJ2-5 and V is TRBV11-2, with 8 bases that match TRBD1. With V trimmed by 5 bases and J by 5 bases, 7 bases remained unmatched. CDR3 length: 14 amino acids. The germline V gene encodes CDR1 SGHAT and CDR2 FQNNGV. The CDR3 is CASSKGQGLETQYF. DNA for the CDR3: TGTGCCAGCAGCAAAGGACAGGGCTTGGAGACCCAGTACTTC.